The source of this T cell receptor beta chain is a study of blood T cell repertoires in COVID-19. Assay used: immunoSEQ multiplex PCR; TCRdb lists only in-frame clones, some missing. The table records roughly 430,000 clones, roughly 87% of them present only once. As for this clone: Other DNA sequences of this sample code for an identical CDR3.

This TCR derives from a woman in her forties with acute COVID-19. Sequences were obtained from PBMCs or T cells enriched from blood (not recorded which).

CDR3 loop: CATSLRGNEQFF. Written as DNA, the CDR3 is TGTGCCACCTCATTACGGGGCAATGAGCAGTTCTTC. This chain uses TRBV24-1 with TRBJ2-1, with D possibly TRBD2 on 5 matching bases. Germline assignment: CDR1 KGHDR and CDR2 SFDVKD. This CDR3 is 12 amino acids long. Trimming left V 9 bases short and J 6 bases short, with 11 bases between.